A single sample is the source of the 27 T cell receptor beta chains below, sequenced in a study of T-cell memory formation after mild COVID-19. TCRdb re-derived calls from the 5' RACE reads in MiXCR, one entry per CDR3 protein. This table has just under 350,000 distinct CDR3 sequences, 10% to 15% appearing once. The sample was PBMCs or a T cell subset sorted from them (not recorded which). The receptors here all came from a man aged 18 to 29 who had mild COVID-19 (a few samples of this study predate the infection). Cell type and time point are not known.

The gene calls are TRBV4-3 and TRBJ1-5; 7 bases match TRBD1. CDR3 length equals 15 residues. Germline trimming cut 1 base from V and 5 bases from J; bases unmatched to any gene: 5. Germline lookup yields CDR1 LGHNA and CDR2 YSLEER. The DNA of the CDR3 is TGCGCCAGCAGCCAAGCGGGAGGGGGCGATCAGCCCCAGCATTTT. It encodes CASSQAGGGDQPQHF.

This clonotype was detected many times. The J gene is TRBJ2-1, the V gene TRBV7-9, with D hard to call. Trimming stripped 1 base from V and 6 bases from J, with 4 bases between. The CDR3 is 12 amino acids. The germline V gene encodes CDR1 SEHNR and CDR2 FQNEAQ (reference sequence). The CDR3 bases are TGTGCCAGCAGCTTAGACCGCAATGAGCAGTTCTTC. Translating it yields CASSLDRNEQFF.

This clonotype was seen only a few times. This sequence joins TRBV5-1 and TRBJ1-4; a possible D gene is TRBD1 (6 bases). The CDR3 is 15 residues long. Trimming pared 5 bases from V and 5 bases from J, leaving 16 bases between. Germline V gives CDR1 SGHRS, CDR2 YFSETQ. In DNA, the CDR3 is TGCGCCAGCAGACCCCGGGGGACATCGAATGAAAAACTGTTTTTT. Translation: CASRPRGTSNEKLFF.

This clonotype has more than one count but fewer than ten. The chain employs TRBV4-3 and TRBJ1-2, with D hard to call. The V gene's germline CDR1 is LGHNA and CDR2 YSLEER. Trimming took 1 base from V and 8 from J, leaving 17 bases between them. This CDR3 contains 15 residues. The CDR3: CASSQGQDRLRGYTF. In DNA form, the CDR3 reads TGCGCCAGCAGCCAAGGCCAGGACCGGCTGAGGGGCTACACCTTC.

This clonotype has ten or more counts. The genes are TRBV27 and TRBJ2-5, with 11 bases identical to TRBD2. The CDR3 totals 14 residues. CDR1 is MNHEY and CDR2 is SMNVEV in the germline V gene (reference sequence). V gave up 8 bases and J gave up 2 bases; unmatched junction bases: 4. As DNA, the CDR3 is TGTGCCAGCGGGCTAGCGGGGGGACAAGAGACCCAGTACTTC. This translates into CASGLAGGQETQYF.

The chain joins TRBV10-3 to TRBJ1-1; no firm D call. Trimming shortened V by 10 bases and J by 4 bases, and 13 bases separated the two germline ends. Germline V gives CDR1 ENHRY, CDR2 SYGVKD. This CDR3 spans 12 amino acids. CDR3 nucleotides: TGTGCCACCAGGTTTTTTGGCACTGAAGCTTTCTTT. It encodes CATRFFGTEAFF.

This clonotype was detected ten times or more. This rearrangement joins TRBV6-4 to TRBJ2-3, with TRBD2 matching 10 bases. The length of the CDR3 is 15 residues. Germline V gene data show CDR1 as MRHNA and CDR2 as SNTAGT. The trim removed 0 bases at V and 4 bases at J, leaving 1 base unmatched. Here the CDR3 DNA reads TGTGCCAGCAGTGACTCGAGCGGGGGGGCAGATACGCAGTATTTT. As protein: CASSDSSGGADTQYF.

The chain carries TRBV7-6 and TRBJ2-7, with 7 bases matching TRBD1. V dropped 4 bases and J dropped 5; count of bases not matched to a gene: 14. CDR3 size: 16 residues. In germline, CDR1 is SGHVS, CDR2 FNYEAQ. CDR3 DNA: TGTGCCAGCAGCTCCAATCCCTCGACAGGGTTCAACGAGCAGTACTTC. The encoded protein is CASSSNPSTGFNEQYF.

For the CDR3, the DNA is TGTGCCAGCAGTTACGGGGAAATGAACACTGAAGCTTTCTTT. Translated: CASSYGEMNTEAFF. The chain has TRBV6-5 and TRBJ1-1; D is ambiguous. Between the trimmed V and J ends, which lost 2 bases and 0 bases, there was a span of 7 bases. This CDR3 spans 14 amino acids. Germline values: CDR1 MNHEY, CDR2 SVGAGI.

The rearrangement links TRBV6-6 to TRBJ2-5; D is perhaps TRBD1 (6 bases). Trimming pared 5 bases from V and 4 bases from J, leaving 20 bases between. CDR1 and CDR2 (germline): MNHNY, SVGAGI (reference sequence). CDR3 size: 16 residues. The CDR3, as DNA: TGTGCCAGCAGTCCCTTGGGACACCAGGTGGGAGAGACCCAGTACTTC. As protein: CASSPLGHQVGETQYF.

This clonotype was detected a few times. The V call is TRBV6-1, the J call TRBJ2-7; D is ambiguous. V shed 2 bases and J shed 2 bases, with 7 bases lying between them. Germline V gene lookup returns CDR1 MNHNS and CDR2 SASEGT. The CDR3 totals 13 residues. The CDR3 protein is CASSELQTYEQYV. In DNA form, the CDR3 reads TGTGCCAGCAGTGAACTACAGACCTACGAGCAGTACGTC.

This clonotype has at least ten counts. At one of its ends the junction is not consistent with the germline gene, which may arise from a read error. The chain is built from TRBV7-7 and TRBJ1-1; no clear D gene. Germline CDR1 is SSHAT and CDR2 is FNYEAQ (reference sequence). The length of the CDR3 is 14 residues. The CDR3, as DNA: TGTGCTAGCAGCTCCGCTCCCCAGAACACTGAAGCTTTCTTT. As protein: CASSSAPQNTEAFF.

This clonotype came up many times. The V call is TRBV19, the J call TRBJ2-2; 13 positions agree with TRBD2. Germline lookup yields CDR1 LNHDA and CDR2 SQIVND (reference sequence). The CDR3 covers 16 residues. J lost 7 bases, V lost 8 bases, and 10 bases had no gene match. In DNA, the CDR3 is TGTGCCAGTTCGAGGACTAGCGGGGGTAGGGTCGGGGAGCTGTTTTTT. It yields the protein CASSRTSGGRVGELFF.

The table lists this clonotype with a few counts. In DNA, the CDR3 is TGCGCCAGCAGCCTAAACACAGGGTCGGTTGAGCAGTTCTTC. Protein product: CASSLNTGSVEQFF. The chain uses TRBV5-1 and TRBJ2-1; D is perhaps TRBD1 (6 bases). The CDR3 is made up of 14 amino acids. Trimming left V 4 bases short and J 9 bases short, with 17 bases between. Germline V gene sequence: CDR1 SGHRS, CDR2 YFSETQ.

The chain couples TRBV6-2 or TRBV6-3 to TRBJ2-5; D may be TRBD2 (7 bases). CDR3 length: 15 amino acids. V lost 2 bases and J lost 1, with 11 bases in between. Germline V gives CDR1 MNHEY, CDR2 SVGEGT. The DNA of the CDR3 is TGTGCCAGCAGTTACGAGGGGGGGGTCCAAGAGACCCAGTACTTC. This gives the protein CASSYEGGVQETQYF.

This clonotype was found a few times. The rearrangement links TRBV7-2 to TRBJ2-5; the D gene is possibly TRBD2 (6 bases). The V end lost 0 bases, the J end lost 5 bases, and 19 bases lay between the germline ends. The germline V gene encodes CDR1 SGHTA and CDR2 FQGNSA. The CDR3 extends over 17 amino acids. Here the CDR3 DNA reads TGTGCCAGCAGCTTAGCGCTATTAGCGGTTGACGGGGAGACCCAGTACTTC. Translating it yields CASSLALLAVDGETQYF.

The chain carries TRBV28 and TRBJ2-1, with 8 positions matching TRBD1. The CDR3 consists of 14 residues. After removal of 8 bases from V and 4 bases from J, the junction contained 7 bases not matched to a gene. CDR1 and CDR2 (germline): MDHEN, SYDVKM. The CDR3 DNA reads as TGTGCCAGCCGGGACAGGCAGGCATACAATGAGCAGTTCTTC. Translating it yields CASRDRQAYNEQFF.

This clonotype was recorded many times. This chain connects TRBV6-5 to TRBJ2-7; 9 bases are a match to TRBD1. Germline V gene lookup returns CDR1 MNHEY and CDR2 SVGAGI. This CDR3 is built from 14 residues. Germline trimming cut 5 bases from V and 4 bases from J; bases unmatched to any gene: 6. For the CDR3, the DNA is TGTGCCAGCAGTCCCGGGACAGGGAAATACGAGCAGTACGTC. Translated, it gives CASSPGTGKYEQYV.

The chain joins TRBV6-2 or TRBV6-3 to TRBJ1-1; D unresolved. Trimming removed 7 bases from V and 7 bases from J, with 13 bases in between. CDR3 length: 12 amino acids. Germline-derived CDR1 and CDR2 are MNHEY and SVGEGT. CDR3 protein: CASTLTWGEAFF. The CDR3 DNA reads as TGTGCCAGCACTCTCACGTGGGGTGAAGCTTTCTTT.

This clonotype was seen repeatedly, ten times or more. The chain uses TRBV7-9 and TRBJ2-1; the D gene could be TRBD1 or TRBD2 (5 bases each). V lost 5 bases, J lost 11 bases, and 16 bases lay in between. The CDR3 has 13 residues. Germline CDR1 SEHNR, CDR2 FQNEAQ (reference sequence). The DNA of the CDR3 is TGTGCCAGCAGCATCGGGACCGACTGGCAGCAGTTCTTC. Translating it yields CASSIGTDWQQFF.

This clonotype was found many times. The gene calls are TRBV6-5 and TRBJ1-5; D gene uncertain. This CDR3 contains 15 residues. V was trimmed by 8 bases and J by 0 bases, leaving 14 bases between them. Germline V lookup: CDR1 MNHEY, CDR2 SVGAGI. CDR3 bases: TGTGCCAGCGGTACATGGGCGAATAGCAATCAGCCCCAGCATTTT. Amino acids: CASGTWANSNQPQHF.

There are a few counts of this clonotype. This rearrangement joins TRBV5-6 to TRBJ1-2; 7 positions agree with TRBD1. The germline V gene has CDR1 SGHDT and CDR2 YYEEEE. With 8 bases clipped from V and 4 bases from J, the junction kept 11 bases outside the gene matches. The CDR3 runs to 14 residues. The CDR3 here is CASTESRGGYGYTF. CDR3 sequence (DNA): TGTGCCAGTACCGAGAGCAGGGGGGGCTATGGCTACACCTTC.

This clonotype was detected many times. CDR3 loop: CASSQGEVAVETQYF. DNA of the CDR3: TGTGCCAGCAGCCAAGGAGAGGTAGCCGTCGAGACCCAGTACTTC. The chain couples TRBV3-1 to TRBJ2-5; D is uncertain. The CDR3 extends over 15 amino acids. The ends were cut back, 1 base at V and 5 bases at J, with 14 bases in the middle. Looked up from germline, CDR1 is LGHDT and CDR2 is YNNKEL (reference sequence).

This chain links TRBV6-5 with TRBJ2-2; D not resolved. This CDR3 has 15 residues. V dropped 2 bases and J dropped 3 bases, with 10 bases sitting between them. CDR1 MNHEY and CDR2 SVGAGI come from the germline V gene. In nucleotides, the CDR3 is TGTGCCAGCAGTTACACCATTCAGGACACCGGGGAGCTGTTTTTT. This gives the protein CASSYTIQDTGELFF.

This clonotype was detected a few times. This rearrangement joins TRBV6-2 or TRBV6-3 to TRBJ2-3, with D uncertain. The CDR3 is made up of 16 amino acids. CDR1 MNHEY and CDR2 SVGEGT come from the germline V gene. The V gene lost 0 bases and the J gene lost 2 bases, with 12 bases spanning the gap. CDR3 DNA: TGTGCCAGCAGTTACTCGGGTGACGGCTTCACAGATACGCAGTATTTT. This codes for CASSYSGDGFTDTQYF.

The chain recombines TRBV27 with TRBJ2-5; TRBD1 matches at 9 bases. This CDR3 contains 15 residues. J was trimmed by 5 bases and V by 5 bases; bases with no gene match: 9. In germline, CDR1 is MNHEY, CDR2 SMNVEV (reference sequence). CDR3 sequence: CASSPGTGTGETQYF. The CDR3 DNA reads TGTGCCAGCAGTCCCGGGACAGGGACAGGGGAGACCCAGTACTTC.

This clonotype showed up just a few times. The V and J genes are TRBV7-8 and TRBJ2-2; D perhaps matches TRBD2 (5 bases). V shed 4 bases and J shed 3 bases, with 15 bases lying between them. Germline V CDR1 and CDR2: SGHVS, FQNEAQ. The CDR3 length is 16 residues. CDR3 DNA: TGTGCCAGCAGCTACTTAGTTCGGGGTGACACCGGGGAGCTGTTTTTT. Translation: CASSYLVRGDTGELFF.